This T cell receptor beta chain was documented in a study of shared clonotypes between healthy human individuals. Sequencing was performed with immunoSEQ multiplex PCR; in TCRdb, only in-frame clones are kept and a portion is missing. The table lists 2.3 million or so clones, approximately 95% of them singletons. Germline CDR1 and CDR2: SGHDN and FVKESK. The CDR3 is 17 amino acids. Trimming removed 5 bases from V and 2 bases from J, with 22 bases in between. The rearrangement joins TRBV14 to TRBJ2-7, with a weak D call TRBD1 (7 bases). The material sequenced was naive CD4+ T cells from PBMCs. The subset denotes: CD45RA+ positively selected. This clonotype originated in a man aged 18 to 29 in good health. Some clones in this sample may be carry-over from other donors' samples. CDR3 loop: CASSSNTGAWGAYEQYF. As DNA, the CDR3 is TGTGCCAGCAGCTCAAACACAGGGGCGTGGGGGGCCTACGAGCAGTACTTC.